This TCR beta chain was identified during a study of T cell responses to AZD1222 COVID-19 vaccine. Here immunoSEQ multiplex PCR was the method, and the copy in TCRdb shows in-frame clones only, minus some. Among under 130,000 clones listed, 91% were seen once. Overall study results and limits: There were mostly white British donors and more females than males, and clonal diversity was possibly underestimated. Seropositive status at baseline applied to only a handful of AZD1222 recipients.

Concerning this clone itself: The antigen remains undetermined.

The sequence derives from an adult in good health. The material was peripheral blood, obtained on day 0 of AZD1222 vaccination.

The CDR3 DNA is TGTGCCAGCTCACCTCCCATGCGGCTAGAGGGTGAGCAGTTCTTC. It encodes CASSPPMRLEGEQFF. This chain joins TRBV18 and TRBJ2-1; TRBD2 is a possible D gene (5 bases). The V and J ends lost 3 bases and 9 bases respectively, with 18 bases between them. CDR1 and CDR2 from the germline V gene are KGHSH and LQKENI. This CDR3 is 15 amino acids long.